The 25 T cell receptor beta chains below come from one sample, sequenced in a study of blood T cell repertoires in COVID-19. Clones were sequenced by immunoSEQ multiplex PCR, and TCRdb holds only the in-frame ones, with some missing. Of about 97,000 clones listed, around 90% are singletons. The sample consisted of peripheral blood. These receptors all stem from a woman aged 45 to 65 with COVID-19, enrolled during active disease.

This clone was seen once. The chain combines TRBV7-9 with TRBJ1-5; D unresolved. The CDR3 is made up of 13 amino acids. Germline CDR1 SEHNR, CDR2 FQNEAQ (reference sequence). The germline V and J ends were trimmed by 5 bases and 7 bases, with 12 bases remaining between them. This CDR3 reads CASSPTPGQPQHF. CDR3 nucleotides: TGTGCCAGCAGCCCGACCCCAGGACAGCCCCAGCATTTT.

V usage is TRBV18 and J usage is TRBJ1-3, with 7 bases matching TRBD1. Germline values: CDR1 KGHSH, CDR2 LQKENI. The CDR3 is 15 residues long. The trim removed 6 bases at V and 5 bases at J, leaving 10 bases unmatched. The CDR3 loop reads CASSHDRELRNTIYF. The CDR3, as DNA: TGTGCCAGCTCCCATGACAGGGAACTCAGAAACACCATATATTTT.

The V and J genes are TRBV5-5 and TRBJ2-7; D not resolved. V lost 4 bases to trimming and J lost 0 bases, with 5 bases between them. CDR3 size: 12 residues. Looked up from germline, CDR1 is SGHKS and CDR2 is YYEKEE (reference sequence). The CDR3 region is CASSPSSYEQYF. In DNA, the CDR3 is TGTGCCAGCAGCCCCTCCTCCTACGAGCAGTACTTC.

This chain connects TRBV18 to TRBJ1-2; possible D gene TRBD1, 5 bases. Trimming took off 0 bases at V and 12 bases at J, with 23 bases between the two ends. Germline values: CDR1 KGHSH, CDR2 LQKENI. There are 16 residues in the CDR3. The CDR3 region is CASSPPVDAGRVGHTF. The CDR3 DNA is TGTGCCAGCTCACCACCGGTGGACGCCGGGAGGGTGGGACACACCTTC.

The V and J genes are TRBV24-1 and TRBJ2-3, with D possibly TRBD2 on 5 matching bases. The CDR3 runs to 18 residues. Germline V gene lookup returns CDR1 KGHDR and CDR2 SFDVKD. V was clipped by 1 base and J by 2 bases, with 18 bases between them. Written as DNA, the CDR3 is TGTGCCACCAGTGATTTAGGCGGGCCCCTCGGGAACACAGATACGCAGTATTTT. Protein product: CATSDLGGPLGNTDTQYF.

The genes are TRBV6-2 or TRBV6-3 and TRBJ1-4, with a tentative D call TRBD1 (6 bases). The CDR3 has 15 amino acids. Trimming removed 5 bases at V and 5 bases at J, with 15 bases between. Germline V lookup: CDR1 MNHEY, CDR2 SVGEGT. In DNA, the CDR3 is TGTGCCAGCAGTCGAACAGGGAATCGCAATGAAAAACTGTTTTTT. It yields the protein CASSRTGNRNEKLFF.

The sample holds one count of this clone. V and J are TRBV27 and TRBJ1-3; D is unclear. V lost 3 bases and J 11 bases, leaving 14 bases between the germline ends. The CDR3 spans 13 residues. From germline, CDR1 is MNHEY and CDR2 SMNVEV (reference sequence). The CDR3, as DNA: TGTGCCAGCAGTTTTCAGGAATTCGGCCCCATATATTTT. This gives the protein CASSFQEFGPIYF.

The chain combines TRBV24-1 with TRBJ1-1; weak D call: TRBD1 (6 bases). The CDR3 sequence is 12 residues long. The germline V and J ends were trimmed by 5 bases and 7 bases, with 10 bases remaining between them. CDR1 is KGHDR and CDR2 is SFDVKD in the germline V gene. Here the CDR3 DNA reads TGTGCCACCAGTGCCCTGGACAGTGAAGCTTTCTTT. Translation gives CATSALDSEAFF.

The CDR3 nucleotides are TGTGCCAGCAGCCAGTCAGGGTTGGATCAGCCCCAGCATTTT. Translation gives CASSQSGLDQPQHF. V is TRBV14 and J is TRBJ1-5; possible D gene TRBD1, 5 bases. Trimming shortened V by 3 bases and J by 5 bases, and 11 bases separated the two germline ends. Germline V gene lookup returns CDR1 SGHDN and CDR2 FVKESK. This CDR3 region has 14 residues.

The chain joins TRBV6-2 or TRBV6-3 to TRBJ1-1; possibly TRBD1 for D (5 bases). The CDR3 extends over 13 amino acids. Between the trimmed V and J ends, which lost 4 bases and 5 bases, there was a span of 11 bases. From germline, CDR1 is MNHEY and CDR2 SVGEGT. DNA of the CDR3: TGTGCCAGCAGTTCCAGGGAAGCAACTGAAGCTTTCTTT. As protein: CASSSREATEAFF.

V is TRBV2 and J is TRBJ1-2, with TRBD1 matching over 11 bases. Germline V gene sequence: CDR1 SNHLY, CDR2 FYNNEI. The CDR3 length is 14 residues. Unmatched junction bases numbered 4, after V lost 5 bases and J lost 5 bases. This CDR3 is CASSPGQGAYGYTF. In DNA form, the CDR3 reads TGTGCCAGCAGTCCCGGACAGGGGGCGTATGGCTACACCTTC.

The table lists this clone with a count of one. The rearrangement links TRBV25-1 to TRBJ2-6; D is perhaps TRBD1 (6 bases). The germline V gene encodes CDR1 MGHDK and CDR2 SYGVNS. The V and J ends lost 4 bases and 0 bases respectively, with 13 bases between them. The CDR3 is made up of 17 amino acids. Written as DNA, the CDR3 is TGTGCCAGCAGTGCGACAGGACAGAGCTCTGGGGCCAACGTCCTGACTTTC. This sequence encodes CASSATGQSSGANVLTF.

This rearrangement joins TRBV4-3 to TRBJ1-4; no clear D gene. Germline CDR1 is LGHNA and CDR2 is YSLEER. V was clipped by 4 bases and J by 0 bases, with 15 bases between them. The CDR3 consists of 17 residues. CDR3 amino acids: CASSPGLGGPTNEKLFF. Here the CDR3 DNA reads TGCGCCAGCAGCCCCGGGCTTGGAGGGCCAACTAATGAAAAACTGTTTTTT.

The rearrangement uses TRBV28 and TRBJ1-4; D unresolved. Germline CDR1 is MDHEN and CDR2 is SYDVKM. The CDR3 runs to 11 residues. Trimming shortened V by 6 bases and J by 5 bases, and 4 bases separated the two germline ends. CDR3 in DNA: TGTGCCAGCAGAGCCAATGAAAAACTGTTTTTT. Protein sequence: CASRANEKLFF.

Regarding this clone: The junction shows a germline mismatch at one end, possibly a read error. V usage is TRBV6-1 and J usage is TRBJ2-2; maybe TRBD2 (5 bases). This CDR3 comprises 15 residues. CDR1 is MNHNS and CDR2 is SASEGT in the germline V gene. DNA for the CDR3: TGTGCCAGCAGAGAAGGACGGACTTACACCGGGGAGCTGTTTTTT. Protein: CASREGRTYTGELFF.

The CDR3 sequence: CASSLSGGGSSEAFF. CDR3 sequence (DNA): TGTGCCAGTAGCCTTTCAGGGGGAGGCTCGTCTGAAGCTTTCTTT. This rearrangement joins TRBV19 to TRBJ1-1; TRBD1 agrees at 7 bases. The V gene's germline CDR1 is LNHDA and CDR2 SQIVND (reference sequence). Trimming at V came to 6 bases and at J to 6 bases, leaving 13 bases not matched to a gene. The CDR3 has 15 residues.

As concerns this clone: Other DNA sequences in this sample translate to the same CDR3. CDR3 region: CASSFGTGNTGELFF. The CDR3 DNA follows: TGTGCCAGCAGCTTCGGGACAGGTAACACCGGGGAGCTGTTTTTT. V is TRBV5-4 and J is TRBJ2-2; 8 bases align to TRBD1. The J segment lost 2 bases and the V segment lost 2 bases, leaving 2 bases of the junction unmatched. The CDR3 length is 15 residues. Germline V CDR1 and CDR2: SGHNT, YYREEE (reference sequence). The full variable domain, its missing parts supplied by reference TRBV5-4 and TRBJ2-2, is ETGVTQSPTHLIKTRGQQVTLRCSSQSGHNTVSWYQQALGQGPQFIFQYYREEENGRGNFPPRFSGLQFPNYSSELNVNALELDDSALYLCASSFGTGNTGELFFGEGSRLTVL.

The genes are TRBV10-3 and TRBJ1-5; perhaps TRBD1 as D (6 bases). In germline, CDR1 is ENHRY, CDR2 SYGVKD. Trimming took off 6 bases at V and 5 bases at J, with 11 bases between the two ends. This CDR3 comprises 13 residues. In DNA, the CDR3 is TGTGCCATCAGCCGGGACAAAGATCAGCCCCAGCATTTT. This gives the protein CAISRDKDQPQHF.

The J gene is TRBJ2-7, the V gene TRBV10-3, with 8 bases matching TRBD1. The CDR3 has 13 residues. V was clipped by 8 bases and J by 3 bases; unmatched bases: 6. CDR1 and CDR2 from the germline V gene are ENHRY and SYGVKD. The CDR3 reads CAISRQGFYEQYF. Written as DNA, the CDR3 is TGTGCCATCTCGAGACAGGGGTTCTACGAGCAGTACTTC.

The V call is TRBV12-3 or TRBV12-4, the J call TRBJ2-5; 9 nucleotides agree with TRBD1. J was trimmed by 5 bases and V by 6 bases; bases with no gene match: 4. CDR3 length equals 13 residues. Written as DNA, the CDR3 is TGTGCCAGCAGGGGGACAGGGTGGGAGACCCAGTACTTC. Its protein product is CASRGTGWETQYF.

This clone appeared a single time. The CDR3 is CSAGDYEQYF. DNA of the CDR3: TGCAGCGCCGGGGACTACGAGCAGTACTTC. The V call is TRBV29-1, the J call TRBJ2-7; D is perhaps TRBD2 (5 bases). Germline CDR1 is SQVTM and CDR2 is ANQGSEA. The CDR3 is 10 amino acids. Trimming took off 7 bases at V and 3 bases at J, with 7 bases between the two ends.

The rearrangement links TRBV7-2 to TRBJ1-2; D is possibly TRBD1 (5 bases). Trimming pared 1 base from V and 5 bases from J, leaving 14 bases between. The length of the CDR3 is 15 residues. CDR1 is SGHTA and CDR2 is FQGNSA in the germline V gene. CDR3 sequence (DNA): TGTGCCAGCAGCTTAGAAGAGACAGCAACTTATGGCTACACCTTC. The encoded protein is CASSLEETATYGYTF.

This clone was seen once. This rearrangement joins TRBV7-8 to TRBJ1-1; D not resolved. CDR3 size: 15 residues. CDR1 SGHVS and CDR2 FQNEAQ come from the germline V gene. Trimming removed 1 base at V and 1 base at J, with 10 bases between. The chain's CDR3 is CASSLVVAANTEAFF. CDR3 nucleotides: TGTGCCAGCAGCTTAGTGGTGGCGGCGAACACTGAAGCTTTCTTT.

This clone showed up just once. This chain connects TRBV14 to TRBJ1-1; tentative D call: TRBD1 (6 bases). From germline, CDR1 is SGHDN and CDR2 FVKESK. Trimming pared 1 base from V and 1 base from J, leaving 16 bases between. The CDR3 extends over 17 amino acids. The DNA of the CDR3 is TGTGCCAGCAGCCAAGGACGAATAGGCAGGGGGAACACTGAAGCTTTCTTT. Amino acids: CASSQGRIGRGNTEAFF.

The chain has TRBV28 and TRBJ2-1, with a weak D call TRBD2 (5 bases). The CDR3 length is 18 residues. The germline gives CDR1 MDHEN, CDR2 SYDVKM. Trimming left V 3 bases short and J 2 bases short, with 20 bases between. CDR3 DNA sequence: TGTGCCAGCAGTTTCCCCGGAGGCCTTAAGGTCCCCTACAATGAGCAGTTCTTC. This translates into CASSFPGGLKVPYNEQFF.